One T cell receptor (beta chain) is described in this entry. These data originate in a study of T cell responses to AZD1222 COVID-19 vaccine. V shed 7 bases and J shed 4 bases, with 7 bases lying between them. The length of the CDR3 is 11 residues. Germline loops: CDR1 MNHEY, CDR2 SMNVEV (reference sequence). Clones were sequenced by immunoSEQ multiplex PCR, and TCRdb holds only the in-frame ones, with some missing. The sample yields over 60,000 clones, around 87% seen once. The sample was peripheral blood, taken on day 0 of AZD1222 vaccination. This sequence originates from an adult in good health. The chain links TRBV27 to TRBJ1-1, with no clear D. In DNA form, the CDR3 reads TGTGCCAGCATAAAGGGCACTGAAGCTTTCTTT. Translated, it gives CASIKGTEAFF.